The T cell receptor (beta chain) described here comes from a study of blood T cell repertoires in COVID-19. Background on the study: Acute and convalescent COVID-19 specimens originated in the United States, Italy and Spain. In each case, the material was cDNA or gDNA derived from T cells, B-cell-depleted T cells, or PBMCs.

The V gene's germline CDR1 is SGHAT and CDR2 FQNNGV. Trimming removed 2 bases at V and 1 base at J, with 12 bases between. This CDR3 has 15 residues. Authors' methods: Reference gene primers were amplified, and this amplification served to estimate nucleated cell counts. Assay used: immunoSEQ multiplex PCR; TCRdb lists only in-frame clones, some missing. That table furnishes V, J and clone size, whereas the DNA furnished D and trimming. The data show about 200,000 clones, just under 85% seen once. The chain combines TRBV11-2 with TRBJ2-7; D is perhaps TRBD1 (6 bases). The TCR sequence derives from a woman in her sixties or seventies with active or convalescent COVID-19. The sample consisted of peripheral blood. CDR3 nucleotide sequence: TGTGCCAGCAGCTTAATACAGGGAAGATCCTACGAGCAGTACTTC. The encoded protein is CASSLIQGRSYEQYF.